This T cell receptor (beta chain) was recorded in a study of T-cell memory formation after mild COVID-19. TCRdb re-analysed the 5' RACE reads in MiXCR, keeping a single row per CDR3 protein. The data hold 400,000 to 500,000 distinct CDR3 sequences, with 15% to 20% observed a single time. This clonotype was seen a few times. There are 11 residues in the CDR3. The germline CDR1 and CDR2 sequences are GTSNPN and SVGIG (reference sequence). V dropped 5 bases and J dropped 6 bases, with 11 bases sitting between them. The sequence came from an adult woman who had mild COVID-19 (a few samples of this study predate the infection). Cell type and time point are not known. The J gene is TRBJ2-7, the V gene TRBV30, with a possible D match to TRBD1 (6 bases). Sequencing was done on a sample of PBMCs or a T cell subset sorted from them (not recorded which). This CDR3 is CAWAGAVEQYF. CDR3 sequence (DNA): TGTGCCTGGGCAGGGGCGGTCGAGCAGTACTTC.